This T cell receptor (beta chain) was identified in a study of shared clonotypes between healthy human individuals. Study in general: Ranging from 18 to 49 in age, donors were a couple of women and three men. The study, taken as a whole, reports: A limitation of the genetic and exposure-history diversity represented arose from few donors. In this cohort, only blood was sampled, and tissue repertoires likely differ.

V shed 3 bases and J shed 3 bases, with 9 bases lying between them. The V gene's germline CDR1 is LNHNV and CDR2 YYDKDF (reference sequence). CDR3 length: 14 amino acids. About this clone itself: Its antigen remains unknown.

At deep level, the assay was performed. Profiling relied on immunoSEQ multiplex PCR, and the TCRdb table lists in-frame clones only, not all of them. The sample yields approximately 500,000 clones, 79% seen once. The specimen was PBMCs. The sequence was obtained from a woman aged 35 to 49 in good health. Some clones in this sample may be carry-over from other donors' samples. The chain employs TRBV15 and TRBJ1-5; TRBD1 might be the D (6 bases). This CDR3 reads CATSSQGTNQPQHF. The DNA for the CDR3 is TGTGCCACCAGCAGCCAGGGGACCAATCAGCCCCAGCATTTT.